Detailed here is one TCR beta chain. The antigen is unknown. The data were taken from a study of T-cell reconstitution after alpha-beta-depleted transplantation in children. General study points: One year post-transplant, T-cell counts and diversity were largely derived from T cells produced anew. Several patients had high TCRbeta diversity at day 60; it came from surviving recipient T cells and thymic progenitors.

As it was prepared, the TCRbeta library received unique molecular identifiers. TCRdb ran MiXCR on the PCR reads and lists one entry per CDR3 protein. The data contain around 94,000 distinct CDR3 sequences, 4.5% to 7.5% of them singletons. Trimming removed 6 bases at V and 0 bases at J, with 15 bases between. Looked up from germline, CDR1 is MDHEN and CDR2 is SYDVKM. This CDR3 has 15 residues. This specimen was PBMCs, mostly from graft donor cells, taken 60 days after TCRalphabeta/CD19-depleted stem cell transplant. The TCR comes from a female patient aged 2 to 10 who had a stem cell transplant for Fanconi anemia, so the T cells may come from the graft donor. The genes are TRBV28 and TRBJ2-7, with a weak D call TRBD2 (6 bases). The CDR3 DNA sequence: TGTGCCAGCAGGCGGGACTTTTTTACCTCCTACGAGCAGTACTTC. It yields the protein CASRRDFFTSYEQYF.